This T cell receptor (beta chain) came from a study of molecular identifiers for immune sequencing clone quantification. Germline values: CDR1 MNHGY, CDR2 SAAAGT. The CDR3 sequence is 17 residues long. A remark on this clonotype: Just one base apart from a much larger clone, this may be a read error.

TCRdb re-called the PCR reads through MiXCR, storing one row per CDR3 protein. The data contain 250,000 to 350,000 distinct CDR3 sequences, over 20% of them seen just once; the ten biggest clones take up 0.7% to 0.9%. The origin of this receptor is a human donor in good health. Some libraries in this study had Jurkat cell RNA spiked in. The sample comprised naive CD8+ T cells from blood, with Jurkat cell RNA spiked in. Subset specified: FACS-sorted CD8+CD4-CCR7+CD45RA+ naive T cells. The gene calls are TRBV6-8 and TRBJ2-1; 12 bases match TRBD2. The DNA for the CDR3 is TGTGCCAGCAGTTTCTTTTGTAGGACTAGCGGGATCCATGAGCGGTTCTTC. Amino acid sequence: CASSFFCRTSGIHERFF.